The 20 T cell receptor beta chains given below trace back to one sample, sequenced in a study of regulatory T cells in long-lasting Graves disease. To make TCR beta libraries, researchers used iRepertoire HTBI primers and Arm-PCR of CDR3 regions. Via MiXCR, TCRdb re-called the multiplex PCR reads, giving one row per CDR3 protein. Altogether a few hundred thousand distinct CDR3 sequences are present, about 11% being singletons, with the ten largest covering approximately 17%. Time point described: newly diagnosed GD, antithyroid drugs for less than 3 months. The TCR library was made from RNA extracted from PBMCs. In addition, the sample was reused for a study of T cells in Graves' hyperthyroidism and ophthalmopathy.

The specimen was peripheral blood mononuclear cells (PBMCs), collected at new diagnosis, from a patient treated with antithyroid drugs. Source of these receptors: a woman between 18 and 29 years old with Graves disease.

This clonotype was found many times. The J gene is TRBJ2-1, the V gene TRBV6-1; 15 bases are a match to TRBD2. Trimming at V came to 6 bases and at J to 8 bases, leaving 20 bases not matched to a gene. Per germline, CDR1 MNHNS and CDR2 SASEGT. The CDR3 is 20 amino acids. The CDR3 DNA follows: TGTGCCAGCAGAAACTTCCGGGGACTAGCGGGAGGTAAACGGGTTGATGAGCAGTTCTTC. It translates to CASRNFRGLAGGKRVDEQFF.

The V call is TRBV19, the J call TRBJ2-6; D is unclear. V was pared by 4 bases and J by 0 bases, with 7 bases between. The CDR3 consists of 15 residues. Germline CDR1 reads LNHDA; CDR2 reads SQIVND (reference sequence). CDR3 protein: CASSRPYSGANVLTF. The DNA of the CDR3 is TGTGCCAGTAGTAGGCCATACTCTGGGGCCAACGTCCTGACTTTC.

A few counts support this clonotype. This chain links TRBV14 with TRBJ2-5; D possibly corresponds to TRBD2 (5 bases). The germline V gene has CDR1 SGHDN and CDR2 FVKESK. With 3 bases removed from V and 5 bases from J, the gap between germline ends came to 13 bases. The CDR3 is made up of 14 amino acids. CDR3 nucleotide sequence: TGTGCCAGCAGCCAGAGAGGGTGGCGGGAGACCCAGTACTTC. Residues: CASSQRGWRETQYF.

This clonotype has a count of ten or more. CDR3 region: CAISESSGQNTGELFF. As DNA, the CDR3 is TGTGCCATCAGTGAGTCGTCAGGGCAAAACACCGGGGAGCTGTTTTTT. The chain is built from TRBV10-3 and TRBJ2-2; D is perhaps TRBD1 (5 bases). V was trimmed by 0 bases and J by 2 bases, leaving 10 bases between them. This CDR3 contains 16 residues. Germline V CDR1 and CDR2: ENHRY, SYGVKD.

This clonotype was detected many times. The chain carries TRBV7-3 and TRBJ2-1; possibly TRBD1 or TRBD2 for D (5 bases each). The CDR3 extends over 14 amino acids. V lost 3 bases, J lost 10 bases, and 16 bases lay in between. Germline V CDR1 and CDR2: SGHTA, FQGTGA. Here the CDR3 reads CASSLGMGVQEQFF. In DNA form, the CDR3 reads TGTGCCAGCAGCTTGGGTATGGGGGTTCAGGAGCAGTTCTTC.

This clonotype has at least ten counts. The V and J genes are TRBV6-5 and TRBJ1-5; perhaps TRBD1 as D (6 bases). V gave up 2 bases and J gave up 4 bases, with 18 bases separating them. The germline V gene has CDR1 MNHEY and CDR2 SVGAGI. The CDR3 runs to 17 residues. The CDR3 reads CASSYGRTVRGNQPQHF. CDR3 DNA: TGTGCCAGCAGTTACGGGAGGACAGTACGGGGTAATCAGCCCCAGCATTTT.

J is TRBJ1-5 and V is TRBV19, with a possible D match to TRBD1 (6 bases). Trimming took 5 bases from V and 0 from J, leaving 14 bases between them. This CDR3 contains 16 residues. Germline-derived CDR1 and CDR2 are LNHDA and SQIVND (reference sequence). CDR3 in amino acids: CASSARTDFSNQPQHF. In DNA, the CDR3 is TGTGCCAGTAGTGCCCGGACAGACTTTAGCAATCAGCCCCAGCATTTT.

This clonotype has a count of ten or more. The V gene is TRBV28, the J gene TRBJ2-2; 7 bases line up with TRBD2. V lost 5 bases to trimming and J lost 4 bases; unmatched junction nucleotides: 4. This CDR3 has 14 residues. Looked up from germline, CDR1 is MDHEN and CDR2 is SYDVKM. CDR3 residues: CASSPSGPTGELFF. In nucleotides, the CDR3 is TGTGCCAGCAGTCCTAGCGGACCCACCGGGGAGCTGTTTTTT.

This clonotype has more than one count but fewer than ten. CDR3 bases: TGCGCCAGCAGCTTGGCGCTAGCGGGGGACCAAGAGACCCAGTACTTC. Its protein product is CASSLALAGDQETQYF. This rearrangement joins TRBV5-1 to TRBJ2-5; 10 bases match TRBD2. Germline V gives CDR1 SGHRS, CDR2 YFSETQ. Trimming removed 0 bases from V and 0 bases from J; junction bases left unmatched: 2. The CDR3 contains 16 residues.

This clonotype was detected ten times or more. The CDR3 DNA reads TGTGCCAGCAGTGACCCTGGACTCGCGTCCACCTACGAGCAGTACGTC. This encodes CASSDPGLASTYEQYV. V is TRBV2 and J is TRBJ2-7; D might be TRBD2 (5 bases). Trimming cost V 3 bases and J 2 bases, with 17 bases left between them. The CDR3 is 16 residues long. Germline CDR1 and CDR2: SNHLY and FYNNEI.

This clonotype turned up a few times. This chain uses TRBV9 with TRBJ2-1; tentatively, D is TRBD2 (5 bases). The CDR3 is 12 residues long. CDR1 SGDLS and CDR2 YYNGEE come from the germline V gene. V was cut by 3 bases and J by 10 bases, with 11 bases left in between. CDR3 nucleotides: TGTGCCAGCAGCGCTGTTTCGGGGGAGCAGTTCTTC. This gives the protein CASSAVSGEQFF.

This clonotype has a handful of counts. The rearrangement links TRBV5-4 to TRBJ2-2, with D perhaps given as TRBD1 or TRBD2 (6 bases each). V dropped 0 bases and J dropped 6 bases, with 9 bases sitting between them. Germline CDR1 SGHNT, CDR2 YYREEE (reference sequence). CDR3 size: 14 residues. CDR3 coding DNA: TGTGCCAGCAGCTTGGAGGGGGGACCCGGGGAGCTGTTTTTT. Residues: CASSLEGGPGELFF.

This clonotype was counted a few times. The V gene is TRBV11-2, the J gene TRBJ2-5; no firm D call. The V end was cut by 4 bases, the J end by 2 bases, with 11 bases between. CDR1 is SGHAT, CDR2 FQNNGV, per germline. CDR3 length: 14 residues. The DNA of the CDR3 is TGTGCCAGCAGCTATCAGACAAGTCAAGAGACCCAGTACTTC. This encodes CASSYQTSQETQYF.

In its sample, this clonotype was seen many times. The chain has TRBV20-1 and TRBJ1-5; D perhaps matches TRBD1 (6 bases). Germline V gives CDR1 DFQATT, CDR2 SNEGSKA (reference sequence). Trimming pared 6 bases from V and 6 bases from J, leaving 9 bases between. This CDR3 is built from 11 residues. As DNA, the CDR3 is TGCAGTGCGGGGGGCCTTCAGCCCCAGCATTTT. Encoded protein: CSAGGLQPQHF.

This clonotype came up many times. This chain uses TRBV6-4 with TRBJ1-1, with 7 positions matching TRBD1. V lost 4 bases to trimming and J lost 3 bases; unmatched junction nucleotides: 2. This CDR3 has 13 amino acids. The germline gives CDR1 MRHNA, CDR2 SNTAGT. The CDR3 sequence is CASSAGTDTEAFF. CDR3 in DNA: TGTGCCAGCAGTGCCGGGACAGACACTGAAGCTTTCTTT.

This clonotype was counted at least ten times. CDR3 in DNA: TGCGCCAGCAGCTTTACCCACACCGGGGAGCTGTTTTTT. Translation: CASSFTHTGELFF. The chain has TRBV5-1 and TRBJ2-2; D is unclear. The CDR3 has 13 amino acids. Germline lookup yields CDR1 SGHRS and CDR2 YFSETQ. V lost 2 bases, J lost 3 bases, and 5 bases lay in between. The full variable domain, its missing parts supplied by reference TRBV5-1 and TRBJ2-2, is KAGVTQTPRYLIKTRGQQVTLSCSPISGHRSVSWYQQTPGQGLQFLFEYFSETQRNKGNFPGRFSGRQFSNSRSEMNVSTLELGDSALYLCASSFTHTGELFFGEGSRLTVL.

This clonotype was counted only a few times. The chain carries TRBV28 and TRBJ2-7; 10 nucleotides align to TRBD2. There are 14 residues in the CDR3. Germline V lookup: CDR1 MDHEN, CDR2 SYDVKM. V lost 1 base to trimming and J lost 3 bases; unmatched junction nucleotides: 0. Here the CDR3 reads CASSLLAGGYEQYV. In nucleotides, the CDR3 is TGTGCCAGCAGTTTATTAGCGGGGGGCTACGAGCAGTACGTC.

The CDR3 protein is CASSPSSGGAQYF. The CDR3 coding sequence is TGTGCCAGCAGCCCATCGTCCGGTGGGGCCCAGTACTTC. The rearrangement links TRBV7-9 to TRBJ2-1; no definite D call. The better agreement between TRBJ2-5 and the DNA end casts doubt on the J call. The germline V gene has CDR1 SEHNR and CDR2 FQNEAQ (reference sequence). This CDR3 has 13 residues.

The chain combines TRBV19 with TRBJ1-5; 12 positions match TRBD1. The CDR3 extends over 15 amino acids. Trimming removed 7 bases from V and 5 bases from J; junction bases left unmatched: 6. Germline lookup yields CDR1 LNHDA and CDR2 SQIVND (reference sequence). This CDR3 reads CASTRDRGRDQPQHF. CDR3 coding DNA: TGTGCCAGTACCAGGGACAGGGGGCGCGATCAGCCCCAGCATTTT.

This clonotype occurred many times. V and J are TRBV2 and TRBJ2-1, with TRBD1 matching 7 bases. V lost 8 bases and J lost 4; bases outside the gene matches: 11. The germline gives CDR1 SNHLY, CDR2 FYNNEI. This CDR3 contains 15 residues. CDR3: CASSASGQIYNEQFF. CDR3 coding DNA: TGTGCCAGCTCAGCCTCGGGACAGATATACAATGAGCAGTTCTTC.